Presented here are 22 T cell receptor beta chains from one specimen sequenced in a study of OX40 agonist ivuxolimab in advanced cancers. TCRdb keeps only in-frame clones here, not all; method: immunoSEQ multiplex PCR. The sample carries over 85,000 clones, 89% recorded once. Sequenced here: CD4+ or CD8+ T cells sorted from blood, sampled in a trial of the OX40 agonist ivuxolimab. These receptors were taken from an adult with an advanced solid tumor such as melanoma, head and neck, liver or kidney cancer.

The rearrangement joins TRBV7-3 to TRBJ2-7, with 12 positions matching TRBD1. V lost 0 bases, J lost 6 bases, and 6 bases stayed unmatched. The CDR3 runs 16 residues. The germline gives CDR1 SGHTA, CDR2 FQGTGA. The CDR3 region is CASSLTGTGGRGEQYF. The CDR3 bases are TGTGCCAGCAGCTTAACCGGGACAGGGGGCAGGGGCGAGCAGTACTTC.

The rearrangement links TRBV15 to TRBJ2-1; D possibly corresponds to TRBD1 (6 bases). V was clipped by 0 bases and J by 7 bases, with 16 bases between them. The CDR3 is 16 amino acids. Germline values: CDR1 LNHNV, CDR2 YYDKDF (reference sequence). This CDR3 reads CATSRDLGTRTNEQFF. The CDR3 DNA reads TGTGCCACCAGCAGAGATCTAGGGACACGGACAAATGAGCAGTTCTTC.

The chain joins TRBV6-5 to TRBJ1-2, with D unclear. The V end was cut by 7 bases, the J end by 1 base, with 10 bases between. Germline CDR1 and CDR2: MNHEY and SVGAGI. The CDR3 covers 13 residues. The CDR3 nucleotides read TGTGCCAGCACTAAACACCTTAACTATGGCTACACCTTC. Translated: CASTKHLNYGYTF.

V gene TRBV30 combines with J gene TRBJ2-7; no clear D. V gave up 0 bases and J gave up 4 bases, with 13 bases separating them. Germline values: CDR1 GTSNPN, CDR2 SVGIG (reference sequence). The CDR3 runs to 14 residues. This CDR3 reads CAWSVGLRLYEQYF. The CDR3 DNA reads as TGTGCCTGGAGTGTAGGTCTGAGACTTTACGAGCAGTACTTC.

V is TRBV30 and J is TRBJ1-6; maybe TRBD1 (5 bases). The CDR3 spans 13 residues. V was pared by 5 bases and J by 0 bases, with 5 bases between. Germline V gene lookup returns CDR1 GTSNPN and CDR2 SVGIG (reference sequence). CDR3 DNA sequence: TGTGCCTGGGACAGCTCCTATAATTCACCCCTCCACTTT. Its translation is CAWDSSYNSPLHF.

Only one count was recorded for this clone. The rearrangement uses TRBV6-6 and TRBJ2-4, with a possible D match to TRBD1 (5 bases). V lost 0 bases and J 3 bases, leaving 12 bases between the germline ends. The CDR3 is 16 amino acids. Germline V gene lookup returns CDR1 MNHNY and CDR2 SVGAGI (reference sequence). CDR3: CASSYSAGYGKNIQYF. The DNA for the CDR3 is TGTGCCAGCAGTTACTCCGCAGGGTACGGCAAAAACATTCAGTACTTC.

This chain connects TRBV4-2 to TRBJ2-3, with D possibly matching TRBD2 (6 bases). The CDR3 extends over 15 amino acids. Germline assignment: CDR1 LGHNA and CDR2 YNFKEQ. Trimming left V 2 bases short and J 2 bases short, with 11 bases between. CDR3 coding DNA: TGTGCCAGCAGCCAATATGCGGGAACCACAGATACGCAGTATTTT. It encodes CASSQYAGTTDTQYF.

The chain employs TRBV10-3 and TRBJ2-1, with 8 positions matching TRBD2. V shed 6 bases, J shed 1 base, and the junction held 8 bases outside the gene matches. The germline V gene has CDR1 ENHRY and CDR2 SYGVKD. The CDR3 covers 16 residues. The CDR3 loop is CAISASGSNSYNEQFF. The CDR3 nucleotides are TGTGCCATCAGCGCAAGCGGGAGTAATTCCTACAATGAGCAGTTCTTC.

The V gene is TRBV6-5, the J gene TRBJ1-1; TRBD1 is a possible D gene (5 bases). Germline CDR1 reads MNHEY; CDR2 reads SVGAGI. This CDR3 has 13 amino acids. The ends were cut back, 2 bases at V and 5 bases at J, with 9 bases in the middle. CDR3 DNA sequence: TGTGCCAGCAGTTACCGGGACGAGACTGAAGCTTTCTTT. Protein product: CASSYRDETEAFF.

The rearrangement uses TRBV30 and TRBJ2-3, with TRBD1 identical over 11 bases. CDR1 and CDR2 from the germline V gene are GTSNPN and SVGIG (reference sequence). The ends lost 5 bases at V and 11 bases at J; junction bases unmatched: 6. The CDR3 sequence is 12 residues long. The DNA of the CDR3 is TGTGCCTGGTCGGACAGGGGGCGGGGGCAGTATTTT. It encodes CAWSDRGRGQYF.

The chain links TRBV11-1 to TRBJ2-2; 7 bases are shared with TRBD1. Trimming took 5 bases from V and 5 from J; bases not matched to a gene: 11. CDR3 length equals 16 residues. Germline CDR1 and CDR2: SGHAT and FQDESV (reference sequence). Here the CDR3 reads CASSLTRGTETGELFF. In DNA, the CDR3 is TGTGCCAGCAGCCTCACTAGAGGGACAGAGACCGGGGAGCTGTTTTTT.

The CDR3 here is CASSLKGFTDTQYF. CDR3 DNA: TGTGCCAGCAGCTTGAAAGGGTTTACAGATACGCAGTATTTT. V and J are TRBV5-8 and TRBJ2-3; D not resolved. Germline V gene sequence: CDR1 SGHTS, CDR2 YDEGEE. This CDR3 is built from 14 residues. The ends were cut back, 1 base at V and 3 bases at J, with 9 bases in the middle.

The rearrangement joins TRBV5-1 to TRBJ2-7, with no clear D. This CDR3 spans 13 amino acids. Trimming took 4 bases from V and 5 from J, leaving 13 bases between them. CDR1 is SGHRS, CDR2 YFSETQ, per germline. DNA of the CDR3: TGCGCCAGCAGCGCCCTAGTGGGGAACGAGCAGTACTTC. It codes for CASSALVGNEQYF.

V gene TRBV28 combines with J gene TRBJ2-7, with 10 nucleotides matching TRBD1. There are 14 residues in the CDR3. J gave up 2 bases and V 5 bases, and 3 bases lay outside the gene matches. The V gene's germline CDR1 is MDHEN and CDR2 SYDVKM. The CDR3 protein is CASSRDRGPYEQYF. The CDR3 DNA reads as TGTGCCAGCAGTCGGGACAGGGGACCCTACGAGCAGTACTTC.

The J gene is TRBJ1-2, the V gene TRBV7-3, with a possible D match to TRBD1 (5 bases). Trimming took 3 bases from V and 7 from J, leaving 12 bases between them. Germline loops: CDR1 SGHTA, CDR2 FQGTGA. The CDR3 covers 13 residues. The CDR3 sequence is CASSLLGLGGYTF. The CDR3 DNA is TGTGCCAGCAGCTTGTTGGGACTCGGTGGCTACACCTTC.

The chain uses TRBV9 and TRBJ1-4; 8 bases map to TRBD1. The CDR3 spans 18 residues. After removal of 4 bases from V and 3 bases from J, the junction contained 14 bases not matched to a gene. The germline gives CDR1 SGDLS, CDR2 YYNGEE. The CDR3 bases are TGTGCCAGCAGCCCGGACAGGGATTCGCAGGACGCTAATGAAAAACTGTTTTTT. Its translation is CASSPDRDSQDANEKLFF.

The chain uses TRBV29-1 and TRBJ2-1; 10 bases agree with TRBD2. Germline loops: CDR1 SQVTM, CDR2 ANQGSEA. This CDR3 has 13 residues. For the CDR3, the DNA is TGCAGTAGAACTAGCGGGGCATACAATGAGCAGTTCTTC. Translated, it gives CSRTSGAYNEQFF.

The chain couples TRBV15 to TRBJ1-2; TRBD1 matches at 8 bases. Losses at the gene ends were 5 bases for V and 7 bases for J; bases not matched to a gene: 9. The CDR3 is 14 residues long. Germline loops: CDR1 LNHNV, CDR2 YYDKDF (reference sequence). The DNA for the CDR3 is TGTGCCACCAGCCCAGATTCAGGGGGCAGTGGCTACACCTTC. Translation: CATSPDSGGSGYTF. The full variable domain, completed using reference TRBV15 and TRBJ1-2, is DAMVIQNPRYQVTQFGKPVTLSCSQTLNHNVMYWYQQKSSQAPKLLFHYYDKDFNNEADTPDNFQSRRPNTSFCFLDIRSPGLGDTAMYLCATSPDSGGSGYTFGSGTRLTVV.

The chain carries TRBV5-1 and TRBJ2-2; 9 bases agree with TRBD2. Looked up from germline, CDR1 is SGHRS and CDR2 is YFSETQ. Trimming removed 3 bases from V and 2 bases from J; junction bases left unmatched: 11. The CDR3 sequence is 18 residues long. In DNA form, the CDR3 reads TGCGCCAGCAGCTCTAATATAGCGGGAGAGGGTAACACCGGGGAGCTGTTTTTT. Encoded protein: CASSSNIAGEGNTGELFF. Based on the CDR3 plus reference TRBV5-1 and TRBJ2-2, the full variable domain is KAGVTQTPRYLIKTRGQQVTLSCSPISGHRSVSWYQQTPGQGLQFLFEYFSETQRNKGNFPGRFSGRQFSNSRSEMNVSTLELGDSALYLCASSSNIAGEGNTGELFFGEGSRLTVL.

This sequence joins TRBV15 and TRBJ2-3, with 11 nucleotides matching TRBD1. The CDR3 runs to 16 residues. CDR1 and CDR2 from the germline V gene are LNHNV and YYDKDF (reference sequence). The V and J ends lost 1 base and 3 bases, in that order; junction bases with no gene match: 3. Written as DNA, the CDR3 is TGTGCCACCAGCAGAGGGACAGGGGGCTTTACAGATACGCAGTATTTT. This codes for CATSRGTGGFTDTQYF.

The chain joins TRBV27 to TRBJ2-3; 7 positions agree with TRBD1. Trimming took 1 base from V and 0 from J; bases not matched to a gene: 10. CDR1 and CDR2 (germline): MNHEY, SMNVEV (reference sequence). The CDR3 has 18 amino acids. The CDR3 region is CASSLYMQGVLSTDTQYF. The CDR3 coding sequence is TGTGCCAGCAGTTTATACATGCAGGGGGTCCTTAGCACAGATACGCAGTATTTT.

J is TRBJ1-2 and V is TRBV19; D perhaps matches TRBD1 (6 bases). Deletions cut 6 bases from V and 7 bases from J, with 18 bases between. Germline V gene data show CDR1 as LNHDA and CDR2 as SQIVND (reference sequence). This CDR3 contains 14 residues. The CDR3 nucleotides read TGTGCCAGTAGCCGTCAAATCGGGACAAGTGGCTACACCTTC. It yields the protein CASSRQIGTSGYTF. Full variable domain (remainder filled in from reference TRBV19 and TRBJ1-2): DGGITQSPKYLFRKEGQNVTLSCEQNLNHDAMYWYRQDPGQGLRLIYYSQIVNDFQKGDIAEGYSVSREKKESFPLTVTSAQKNPTAFYLCASSRQIGTSGYTFGSGTRLTVV.